Listed below are T cell receptor beta chains from one sample, sequenced in a study of blood T cell repertoires in COVID-19. Assay: immunoSEQ multiplex PCR; the TCRdb copy retains only in-frame clones and omits some. In the table there are about 190,000 clones, 90% of which are singletons. What was sequenced was peripheral blood. Receptor source: a man aged 45-65 years with acute or convalescent COVID-19. Each CDR3 is given with its conserved first and last residue. The D gene is left open where the match is weak. The size field is filled for only some rows; it gives once, few, many or a size class.

d_gene	abundance	v_gene	j_gene	CDR3aa	CDR3nt
.	.	TRBV12-5	TRBJ2-1	CASGLRAGEGYEQFF	TGTGCTAGTGGTTTGCGCGCAGGGGAGGGCTATGAGCAGTTCTTC
.	.	TRBV18	TRBJ1-2	CASLKSREGYGYTF	TGTGCCAGCCTGAAGAGCAGGGAAGGCTATGGCTACACCTTC
.	.	TRBV3-1/TRBV3-2	TRBJ2-3	CASSQDKGWTGTQYF	TGTGCCAGCAGCCAAGATAAGGGCTGGACTGGTACGCAGTATTTT
TRBD1	.	TRBV28	TRBJ1-5	CASSLYGTGVSRQPQHF	TGTGCCAGCAGTTTATATGGGACAGGGGTATCCCGCCAGCCCCAGCATTTT
.	.	TRBV7-8	TRBJ2-7	CASSLVGGGNYEQYF	TGTGCCAGCAGCTTAGTTGGCGGTGGTAACTACGAGCAGTACTTC
TRBD2	.	TRBV5-1	TRBJ2-1	CASSSAGAYNEQFF	TGCGCCAGCAGCTCAGCGGGGGCTTACAATGAGCAGTTCTTC
TRBD1	.	TRBV29-1	TRBJ1-4	CSVATGTGGEKLFF	TGCAGCGTTGCCACCGGGACAGGAGGCGAAAAACTGTTTTTT
TRBD2	.	TRBV6-5	TRBJ2-5	CASSYSWRGGPETQYF	TGTGCCAGCAGTTACTCCTGGCGGGGGGGCCCGGAGACCCAGTACTTC
TRBD1	.	TRBV7-9	TRBJ2-6	CASSQRWDRMSGANVLTF	TGTGCCAGCAGCCAAAGGTGGGACAGGATGTCTGGGGCCAACGTCCTGACTTTC
.	.	TRBV7-2	TRBJ2-3	CASSLAGATDTQYF	TGTGCCAGCAGCTTAGCGGGGGCAACAGATACGCAGTATTTT
TRBD1	.	TRBV25-1	TRBJ2-7	CASSNNRGPFYEQYF	TGTGCCAGCAGTAACAACAGGGGGCCCTTCTACGAGCAGTACTTC
.	.	TRBV11-2	TRBJ1-6	CASSLVFGTGSPLHF	TGTGCCAGCAGCTTAGTCTTCGGTACCGGTTCACCCCTCCACTTT
TRBD1	.	TRBV27	TRBJ1-5	CASSPGTGGNQPQHF	TGTGCCAGCAGCCCCGGGACAGGGGGCAATCAGCCCCAGCATTTT
.	.	TRBV3-1/TRBV3-2	TRBJ2-7	CASSQGDIPYEQYF	TGTGCCAGCAGCCAAGGAGACATCCCCTACGAGCAGTACTTC
.	.	TRBV6-2/TRBV6-3	TRBJ1-5	CASSATQGYSNQPQHF	TGTGCCAGCAGTGCCACCCAGGGGTATAGCAATCAGCCCCAGCATTTT
TRBD2	.	TRBV6-1	TRBJ2-1	CASSEGIGGAYNEQFF	TGTGCCAGCAGTGAAGGGATCGGGGGGGCCTACAATGAGCAGTTCTTC
.	.	TRBV7-9	TRBJ2-3	CASSSTRGRDTQYF	TGTGCCAGCAGCTCGACCAGGGGTAGGGATACGCAGTATTTT
.	.	TRBV24-1	TRBJ2-3	CATSTRYTDTQYF	TGTGCCACCAGCACCCGGTACACAGATACGCAGTATTTT
.	.	TRBV28	TRBJ2-3	CASIPGGADTQYF	TGTGCCAGCATTCCGGGGGGCGCCGATACGCAGTATTTT
TRBD2	.	TRBV5-1	TRBJ2-1	CASSLGRLADVYNEQFF	TGCGCCAGCAGCTTGGGTAGACTAGCGGATGTTTACAATGAGCAGTTCTTC
.	.	TRBV7-9	TRBJ1-1	CASSFGQGNTEAFF	TGTGCCAGCAGCTTCGGGCAGGGGAACACTGAAGCTTTCTTT
TRBD2	.	TRBV7-8	TRBJ2-1	CASSLDPSGSYNEQFF	TGTGCCAGCAGCTTAGATCCTAGCGGCTCCTACAATGAGCAGTTCTTC
TRBD2	.	TRBV28	TRBJ2-7	CASSSLKRQLADEQYF	TGTGCCAGCAGTTCGCTCAAAAGACAACTAGCGGACGAGCAGTACTTC
.	once	TRBV5-1	TRBJ2-1	CASSGDLGGLTYNEQFF	TGCGCCAGCAGCGGTGACTTGGGGGGGCTGACCTACAATGAGCAGTTCTTC
.	.	TRBV21-1	TRBJ1-3	CANITGLEDTIYF	TGTGCCAACATAACAGGGTTAGAAGACACCATATATTTT
.	few	TRBV28	TRBJ1-5	CASSVQGRSNQPQHF	TGTGCCAGCAGTGTCCAGGGTCGGAGCAATCAGCCCCAGCATTTT
.	.	TRBV4-2	TRBJ2-3	CASSQGRERDADTQYF	TGTGCCAGCAGCCAGGGACGGGAGAGGGACGCAGATACGCAGTATTTT
.	.	TRBV5-1	TRBJ1-1	CASSRRQAPGGTEAFF	TGCGCCAGCAGCCGGAGGCAGGCCCCCGGGGGCACTGAAGCTTTCTTT
TRBD1	.	TRBV7-9	TRBJ1-2	CASSEQGAYYGYTF	TGTGCCAGCAGCGAACAGGGGGCTTACTATGGCTACACCTTC
TRBD1	.	TRBV5-1	TRBJ1-4	CASSLVRGLGDEKLFF	TGCGCCAGCAGCTTGGTCAGGGGGCTAGGAGATGAAAAACTGTTTTTT
TRBD2	.	TRBV11-1	TRBJ2-3	CASSLTSGGTTDTQYF	TGTGCCAGCAGCTTGACTAGCGGGGGGACCACAGATACGCAGTATTTT
.	.	TRBV3-1/TRBV3-2	TRBJ2-2	CASSYNGELFF	TGTGCCAGCAGCTACAACGGGGAGCTGTTTTTT
.	.	TRBV6-1	TRBJ1-2	CASSEYTENYGYTF	TGTGCCAGCAGTGAGTACACAGAAAACTATGGCTACACCTTC
TRBD1	.	TRBV11-2	TRBJ1-6	CASSRDRVSSPLHF	TGTGCCAGCAGTCGGGACAGGGTTTCTTCACCCCTCCACTTT
TRBD1	.	TRBV5-1	TRBJ2-7	CASSWTGLGFSYEQYF	TGCGCCAGCAGCTGGACAGGGCTGGGGTTCTCCTACGAGCAGTACTTC
.	.	TRBV4-3	TRBJ1-1	CASSQDQSAEAFF	TGCGCCAGCAGCCAAGATCAGTCTGCTGAAGCTTTCTTT
.	.	TRBV7-9	TRBJ2-3	CASSLGTSTDTQYF	TGTGCCAGCAGCTTAGGTACTAGCACAGATACGCAGTATTTT
.	.	TRBV29-1	TRBJ2-7	CSVEATGYEQYF	TGCAGCGTTGAAGCGACAGGCTACGAGCAGTACTTC
TRBD1	once	TRBV19	TRBJ2-2	CASRRKTGGEVGELFF	TGTGCCAGTAGGAGGAAGACAGGGGGCGAGGTCGGGGAGCTGTTTTTT
.	.	TRBV29-1	TRBJ1-2	CSTGTPNYGYTF	TGCAGCACCGGGACTCCTAACTATGGCTACACCTTC
TRBD2	.	TRBV13	TRBJ2-3	CASSILGSGRTPDTQYF	TGTGCCAGCAGCATACTGGGTAGCGGGAGAACCCCAGATACGCAGTATTTT
TRBD1	.	TRBV28	TRBJ1-2	CASRDRFNYGYTF	TGTGCCAGCAGGGACAGGTTTAACTATGGCTACACCTTC
TRBD1	once	TRBV6-6	TRBJ1-5	CASSSGTGVQPQHF	TGTGCCAGCAGCTCCGGGACAGGGGTTCAGCCCCAGCATTTT
TRBD1	.	TRBV9	TRBJ1-6	CASSERQGSGSYNSPLHF	TGTGCCAGCAGCGAAAGACAGGGTTCGGGCTCCTATAATTCACCCCTCCACTTT
TRBD2	.	TRBV27	TRBJ2-3	CASRRFPSGEADTQYF	TGTGCCAGCAGACGATTTCCTAGCGGGGAGGCAGATACGCAGTATTTT